This T cell receptor (beta chain) was sequenced in a study of blood T cells in healthy people across ages. Looking at the study overall: Template switching retrieved approximately one barcoded beta molecule for each two T cells.

In the case of this clonotype: Antigen: not known.

The CDR3 spans 16 residues. Looked up from germline, CDR1 is MGHRA and CDR2 is YSYEKL. V shed 4 bases, J shed 3 bases, and the junction held 6 bases outside the gene matches. Study-wide findings and caveats: In the absence of known donor CMV status, changes in expanded clonotypes were possibly confounded.

For the second PCR, which ran for roughly 7 to 11 cycles, a sample-barcoded 5' primer and a J-beta primer mix were used. Carrying 12 random nucleotides, a template-switch adaptor labeled each individual cDNA molecule. TCRdb used MiXCR to reprocess the 5' RACE reads, holding one entry per CDR3 protein. Of hundreds of thousands of distinct CDR3 sequences listed, roughly 50% are singletons. The gene calls are TRBV4-1 and TRBJ2-3; TRBD1 agrees at 11 bases. The sequenced material came from blood. The sequence was obtained from a young man in good health. Here the CDR3 DNA reads TGCGCCAGCAGCCTCGGACAGGGGGCAGTTACAGATACGCAGTATTTT. This codes for CASSLGQGAVTDTQYF.